This TCR beta chain comes out of a study of Ad26.COV2.S vaccination and SARS-CoV-2 variants. Whole-study context: Within the COV1001 Ad26.COV2.S trial arm, the donor was enrolled. Intramuscular Ad26.COV2.S at 5x10^10 or 1x10^11 viral particles. Study-wide points: Responses of T cells in total may have been underestimated by the TCR breadth and depth analyses.

As concerns this clone: Its antigen remains unknown.

Using immunoSEQ multiplex PCR, the repertoire was profiled, and TCRdb retains in-frame clones only, with some absent. The sample lists more than 350,000 clones; over 75% were seen once. The sample's treatment: roughly 18 received Ad26.COV2.S at low or high dose, single or two shots; several received placebo; per-sample allocation not given. On day 63 after the first injection, vaccine and placebo recipients gave samples. Specimen: peripheral blood, collected in a trial of Ad26.COV2.S vaccine versus placebo. This sequence was found in a person aged 18-65 years who received the Ad26.COV2.S COVID-19 vaccine or a placebo.

This CDR3 is CAWSGAVSGNTIYF. CDR3 nucleotide sequence: TGTGCCTGGAGTGGGGCGGTCTCTGGAAACACCATATATTTT. The chain is built from TRBV30 and TRBJ1-3; D remains ambiguous. This CDR3 comprises 14 residues. V was pared by 1 base and J by 0 bases, with 7 bases between. Germline V CDR1 and CDR2: GTSNPN, SVGIG (reference sequence).